This T cell receptor beta chain was recovered during a study of a mutant IDH1 vaccine in newly diagnosed glioma. Time point meaning: baseline, week 1 (first vaccination visit). The treatment denotes: pre-vaccination baseline after standard-of-care therapy. Tumors from donors were new WHO grade 3 or 4 IDH1-mutant astrocytomas with ATRX loss. Notes on the study in general: No link was apparently found between pseudoprogression and changes in top peripheral T cell clonotypes.

Measured with immunoSEQ multiplex PCR; TCRdb has only the in-frame clones, and not every one. Of 85,000 to 100,000 clones in the sample, about four fifths were seen once. With 0 bases removed from V and 3 bases from J, the gap between germline ends came to 9 bases. The CDR3 loop spans 15 amino acids. Germline V CDR1 and CDR2: SGDLS, YYNGEE. This clone was picked up a small number of times. Its antigen remains unknown. This sequence was found in a woman between 50 and 59 years old with glioma. The chain employs TRBV9 and TRBJ1-4; D remains unclear. Sequencing was performed on PBMCs, taken from a glioma patient treated with radiotherapy, temozolomide or both. CDR3: CASSVEPAPNEKLFF. The CDR3 coding sequence is TGTGCCAGCAGCGTAGAACCAGCCCCTAATGAAAAACTGTTTTTT.